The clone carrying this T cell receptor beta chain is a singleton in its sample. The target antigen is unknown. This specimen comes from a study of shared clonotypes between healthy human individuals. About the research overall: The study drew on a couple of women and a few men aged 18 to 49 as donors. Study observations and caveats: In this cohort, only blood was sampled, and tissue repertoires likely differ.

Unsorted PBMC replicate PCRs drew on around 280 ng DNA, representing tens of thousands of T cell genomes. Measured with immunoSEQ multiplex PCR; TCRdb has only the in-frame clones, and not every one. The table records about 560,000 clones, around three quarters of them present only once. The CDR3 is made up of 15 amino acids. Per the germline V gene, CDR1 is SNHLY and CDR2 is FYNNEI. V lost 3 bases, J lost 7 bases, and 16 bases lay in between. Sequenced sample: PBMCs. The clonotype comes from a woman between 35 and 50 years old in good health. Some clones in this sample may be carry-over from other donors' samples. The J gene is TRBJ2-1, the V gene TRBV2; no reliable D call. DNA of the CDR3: TGTGCCAGCAGTGACGCCCAATCCCCTTGGAATGAGCAGTTCTTC. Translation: CASSDAQSPWNEQFF. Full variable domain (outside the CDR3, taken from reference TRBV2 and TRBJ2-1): EPEVTQTPSHQVTQMGQEVILRCVPISNHLYFYWYRQILGQKVEFLVSFYNNEISEKSEIFDDQFSVERPDGSNFTLKIRSTKLEDSAMYFCASSDAQSPWNEQFFGPGTRLTVL.